This T cell receptor (beta chain) is from a study of beta chain features in type 1 diabetes. Study-wide context: There was similarity between patients and healthy donors in age, gender and cell yields.

Expressed TCRB transcripts were sequenced, since all the RNA that had been isolated was reverse transcribed. Generated by immunoSEQ multiplex PCR, the TCRdb table keeps only in-frame clones and is missing some. The sample yields 200,000 to 250,000 clones, around 68% seen once. Trimming pared 3 bases from V and 0 bases from J, leaving 12 bases between. This CDR3 spans 17 amino acids. Germline CDR1 SGHDN, CDR2 FVKESK. V gene TRBV14 combines with J gene TRBJ1-6, with D possibly matching TRBD1 (5 bases). Sequences were obtained from naive CD4+ T cells from blood. This sequence was found in a man under 40 in good health. The CDR3 here is CASSHTQESSYNSPLHF. The CDR3 DNA follows: TGTGCCAGCAGCCACACACAGGAGAGCTCCTATAATTCACCCCTCCACTTT.